The TCR beta chain described here comes from a study of T cell repertoires in cytomegalovirus infection. TCRdb fed the reads into MiXCR, producing one record per CDR3 protein. The sample lists approximately 500,000 distinct CDR3 sequences, more than 15% seen once, with more than 20% in the top ten. Per the germline V gene, CDR1 is MNHNS and CDR2 is SASEGT. The CDR3 extends over 15 amino acids. Trimming cost V 5 bases and J 3 bases; bases outside gene matches: 7. This clonotype was counted many times. This sequence joins TRBV6-1 and TRBJ1-1; 9 bases align to TRBD1. The sequencing input was CD8+ T cells from PBMCs. This receptor was obtained from a human donor in good health (CMV status not recorded). Some clones in this sample may be carry-over from other donors' samples. CDR3 region: CASSPRTGVDTEAFF. For the CDR3, the DNA is TGTGCCAGCAGTCCGAGGACAGGGGTGGACACTGAAGCTTTCTTT.